Listed below are T cell receptor beta chains from one sample, sequenced in a study of shared clonotypes between healthy human individuals. The data were produced by immunoSEQ multiplex PCR, yet TCRdb's version contains in-frame clones alone and is incomplete. The repertoire has about 2.3 million clones, roughly 92% of them found once; the top ten carry more than 0.35%. What was sequenced was naive CD4+ T cells from PBMCs. The receptors originated from a man aged 18 to 35 in good health. Some clones in this sample may be carry-over from other donors' samples. The CDR3 runs from the conserved cysteine through the conserved F or W. D genes are given only for firm matches. Clone size, where shown, is once, few, many, or a class for clones that have expanded.

V gene	J gene	D gene	clone size	CDR3 protein	CDR3 DNA
TRBV6-6	TRBJ2-7	.	.	CASSWGWGSEQYF	TGTGCCAGCAGTTGGGGATGGGGGAGCGAGCAGTACTTC
TRBV5-8	TRBJ1-2	.	once	CASSLGGQNYGYTF	TGTGCCAGCAGCTTGGGAGGTCAGAACTATGGCTACACCTTC
TRBV5-1	TRBJ1-4	.	.	CASSQASSQLSEKLFF	TGCGCCAGCAGTCAGGCGTCTTCACAACTAAGTGAAAAACTGTTTTTT
TRBV5-1	TRBJ2-5	.	.	CASSLQDGETQYF	TGCGCCAGCAGCTTACAGGACGGGGAGACCCAGTACTTC
TRBV6-1	TRBJ2-7	.	.	CASIQSYEQYF	TGTGCCAGCATCCAGAGCTACGAGCAGTACTTC
TRBV4-2	TRBJ2-2	TRBD1	.	CASSRQGPNTGELFF	TGTGCCAGCAGCCGACAGGGGCCGAACACCGGGGAGCTGTTTTTT
TRBV5-4	TRBJ2-5	.	.	CASSGEDQETQYF	TGTGCCAGCAGTGGGGAGGACCAAGAGACCCAGTACTTC
TRBV7-3	TRBJ2-2	TRBD1	.	CASSRDRVGGELFF	TGTGCCAGCAGCCGGGACAGGGTAGGCGGGGAGCTGTTTTTT
TRBV11-2	TRBJ2-3	.	.	CASSSNREKLDTQYF	TGTGCCAGCAGCTCAAATCGGGAGAAGCTAGATACGCAGTATTTT
TRBV5-4	TRBJ2-3	TRBD2	.	CASSLAGGLGTDTQYF	TGTGCCAGCAGCTTGGCGGGGGGATTGGGCACAGATACGCAGTATTTT
TRBV28	TRBJ2-5	.	.	CASRIGETQYF	TGTGCCAGCAGGATTGGGGAGACCCAGTACTTC
TRBV18	TRBJ1-2	TRBD1	.	CASSPTGEGYGYTF	TGTGCCAGCTCCCCGACAGGGGAGGGCTATGGCTACACCTTC
TRBV5-6	TRBJ1-4	TRBD1	.	CASSPGQQQATNEKLFF	TGTGCCAGCAGCCCGGGACAGCAGCAAGCAACTAATGAAAAACTGTTTTTT
TRBV29-1	TRBJ2-1	TRBD2	.	CSVEALGLAGREKISYNEQFF	TGCAGCGTTGAAGCCTTGGGACTAGCGGGCCGCGAAAAAATCTCCTACAATGAGCAGTTCTTC
TRBV30	TRBJ2-3	TRBD1	once	CAWSVFGQGRDTQYF	TGTGCCTGGAGTGTATTCGGACAGGGAAGAGATACGCAGTATTTT
TRBV5-4	TRBJ2-1	.	.	CASSIPGRTFGSYNEQFF	TGTGCCAGCAGCATACCGGGACGGACTTTCGGTTCCTACAATGAGCAGTTCTTC
TRBV28	TRBJ2-2	.	.	CGSMSTGELFF	TGTGGGTCCATGAGCACAGGGGAGCTGTTTTTT
TRBV19	TRBJ2-1	TRBD1	.	CASSIDRGSYNEQFF	TGTGCCAGTAGTATCGACAGGGGCTCCTACAATGAGCAGTTCTTC
TRBV11-2	TRBJ2-7	.	.	CASSLGQGGSYEQYF	TGTGCCAGCAGCTTAGGACAAGGGGGGTCCTACGAGCAGTACTTC
TRBV30	TRBJ2-1	TRBD2	.	CAWSGGRDRTLAGSYNEQFF	TGTGCCTGGAGCGGGGGTCGGGACAGGACACTAGCGGGGTCCTACAATGAGCAGTTCTTC
TRBV6-6	TRBJ1-5	.	.	CASNSRDQPQHF	TGTGCCAGCAATTCGAGGGACCAGCCCCAGCATTTT
TRBV14	TRBJ2-1	.	.	CASARRATQFNEQFF	TGTGCCAGCGCTAGGAGGGCCACGCAGTTCAATGAGCAGTTCTTC
TRBV5-1	TRBJ2-7	.	.	CASSPSSGDPYEQYF	TGCGCCAGCAGCCCAAGCTCAGGGGACCCCTACGAGCAGTACTTC
TRBV6-5	TRBJ1-2	.	.	CAGGDPNYGYTF	TGTGCTGGGGGGGACCCTAACTATGGCTACACCTTC
TRBV10-3	TRBJ2-3	TRBD2	.	CAISRTSGSGDTDTQYF	TGTGCCATCAGTCGGACTAGCGGGAGTGGAGACACAGATACGCAGTATTTT
TRBV4-3	TRBJ1-3	.	.	CASSQDRSRFGNTIYF	TGCGCCAGCAGCCAAGATCGTAGCCGCTTTGGAAACACCATATATTTT
TRBV30	TRBJ1-4	.	few	CAWSVTGEKLFF	TGTGCCTGGAGTGTAACTGGGGAAAAACTGTTTTTT